Listed below are T cell receptor beta chains from one sample, sequenced in a study of T cells in Graves' hyperthyroidism and ophthalmopathy. MiXCR was run by TCRdb on the multiplex PCR reads, yielding one entry per CDR3 protein. The sample shows 450,000 to 700,000 distinct CDR3 sequences, about half of them seen only once. Specimen: peripheral blood or thyroid tissue (not recorded which). The receptors come from a woman aged 18 to 35 with Graves' hyperthyroidism. Both conserved end residues are part of each CDR3. A D gene is named only where the DNA matches it firmly. Clone size is stated in some rows and not others, as once, few, many or a class when expanded.

d_call	j_call	clone_size	v_call	cdr3_aa	cdr3_nt
NA	TRBJ1-1	NA	TRBV7-2	CASSFRVAHTEAFF	TGTGCCAGCAGCTTCAGGGTTGCCCACACTGAAGCTTTCTTT
TRBD2	TRBJ2-7	once	TRBV15	CATSSSTSGMSYEQYF	TGTGCCACCAGCAGTTCGACTAGCGGGATGTCCTACGAGCAGTACTTC
NA	TRBJ1-5	NA	TRBV7-8	CASTSRQANQPQHF	TGTGCCAGCACCTCGAGACAGGCTAATCAGCCCCAGCATTTT
TRBD1	TRBJ1-1	NA	TRBV5-1	CASSFEGTAPAEAFF	TGCGCCAGCAGCTTCGAGGGGACAGCCCCCGCTGAAGCTTTCTTT
TRBD1	TRBJ1-2	NA	TRBV5-6	CASSLQDRARGGYTF	TGTGCCAGCAGCCTACAGGACAGGGCGAGGGGCGGCTACACCTTC
NA	TRBJ1-2	many	TRBV19	CASSISENYGYTF	TGTGCCAGTAGTATATCGGAGAACTATGGCTACACCTTC
TRBD1	TRBJ2-7	NA	TRBV9	CASSVEGTESYEQYF	TGTGCCAGCAGCGTAGAGGGGACAGAGTCCTACGAGCAGTACTTC
TRBD2	TRBJ2-7	NA	TRBV6-5	CASSYIAGVYEQYF	TGTGCCAGCAGTTATATAGCGGGAGTCTACGAGCAGTACTTC
NA	TRBJ1-1	NA	TRBV25-1	CASREGSTEAFF	TGTGCCAGCAGGGAGGGCAGCACTGAAGCTTTCTTT
NA	TRBJ1-1	NA	TRBV7-9	CASRGGGATEAFF	TGTGCCAGCAGGGGGGGAGGGGCCACTGAAGCTTTCTTT
TRBD1	TRBJ2-5	NA	TRBV25-1	CASSARDRAPGQEETQYF	TGTGCCAGCAGTGCTAGAGATAGGGCTCCGGGACAGGAAGAGACCCAGTACTTC
TRBD2	TRBJ2-7	NA	TRBV29-1	CSVEGTSTYEQYF	TGCAGCGTTGAAGGGACTAGCACCTACGAGCAGTACTTC
TRBD2	TRBJ2-5	NA	TRBV20-1	CSATTSGEETQYF	TGCAGTGCAACAACTAGCGGAGAAGAGACCCAGTACTTC
NA	TRBJ2-3	NA	TRBV11-2	CASSSSLARLSTDTQYF	TGTGCCAGCAGCTCATCCTTAGCGCGCCTTAGCACAGATACGCAGTATTTT
NA	TRBJ2-5	many	TRBV24-1	CATSDLGFRQETQYF	TGTGCCACCAGTGATTTGGGGTTCAGACAAGAGACCCAGTACTTC
TRBD1	TRBJ1-1	once	TRBV20-1	CSTWTGSMNTEAFF	TGCAGTACTTGGACAGGGAGCATGAACACTGAAGCTTTCTTT
NA	TRBJ2-7	once	TRBV20-1	CSARSINNEQYF	TGCAGTGCTAGGTCAATTAACAATGAGCAGTACTTC
NA	TRBJ2-1	NA	TRBV7-2	CASNPSAVTYNEQFF	TGTGCCAGCAACCCCTCAGCGGTTACTTACAATGAGCAGTTCTTC
NA	TRBJ1-4	NA	TRBV10-3	CAISESLTGYEKLFF	TGTGCCATCAGTGAGTCGCTCACAGGGTATGAAAAACTGTTTTTT
NA	TRBJ2-5	NA	TRBV4-3	CASSQEPGQEAQYF	TGCGCCAGCAGCCAAGAACCAGGTCAAGAGGCCCAGTACTTC
TRBD1	TRBJ2-7	many	TRBV7-2	CASSLDPTGSRYEQYF	TGTGCCAGCAGCTTAGATCCGACAGGGTCCCGCTACGAGCAGTACTTC
NA	TRBJ1-5	NA	TRBV4-2	CASSQAEGVQPQHF	TGTGCCAGCAGCCAAGCGGAGGGGGTTCAGCCCCAGCATTTT
TRBD1	TRBJ1-2	once	TRBV19	CASSIGQGNYGYTF	TGTGCCAGTAGTATCGGACAGGGGAACTATGGCTACACCTTC
NA	TRBJ2-5	NA	TRBV7-2	CASSLGGYETQYF	TGTGCCAGCAGCTTAGGAGGGTACGAGACCCAGTACTTC
NA	TRBJ1-5	many	TRBV20-1	CSGGGALNQPQHF	TGCAGTGGGGGGGGGGCCCTTAATCAGCCCCAGCATTTT
NA	TRBJ2-7	NA	TRBV15	CATSTDNIYEQYF	TGTGCCACCAGCACGGACAACATCTACGAGCAGTACTTC
TRBD1	TRBJ2-5	many	TRBV10-3	CAISEPGQGSQETQYF	TGTGCCATCAGTGAACCGGGACAGGGCTCACAAGAGACCCAGTACTTC
NA	TRBJ2-5	NA	TRBV30	CAWNGNEETQYF	TGTGCCTGGAATGGAAACGAAGAGACCCAGTACTTC
NA	TRBJ2-1	few	TRBV7-3	CASAGRSGDEQFF	TGTGCCAGCGCCGGTAGAAGTGGGGATGAGCAGTTCTTC
TRBD2	TRBJ2-1	NA	TRBV25-1	CTSSDRGLAGGALRFF	TGTACCAGCAGTGACAGGGGACTAGCGGGAGGTGCCCTTCGGTTCTTC
NA	TRBJ2-7	many	TRBV6-1	CASSVRLRSSDEQYF	TGTGCCAGCAGTGTGCGACTGCGTAGTTCAGACGAGCAGTACTTC
NA	TRBJ2-5	NA	TRBV15	CATSRDIQETQYF	TGTGCCACCAGCAGAGACATCCAAGAGACCCAGTACTTC
NA	TRBJ1-1	NA	TRBV29-1	CSVELAGRTNTEAFF	TGCAGCGTTGAACTCGCCGGGCGGACTAACACTGAAGCTTTCTTT
TRBD1	TRBJ1-2	NA	TRBV29-1	CSVEEMGQGYGYTF	TGCAGCGTTGAAGAGATGGGACAGGGCTATGGCTACACCTTC
TRBD1	TRBJ2-1	NA	TRBV12-3/TRBV12-4	CASSLDRGMDNEQFF	TGTGCCAGCAGCCTGGACAGGGGAATGGACAATGAGCAGTTCTTC
NA	TRBJ2-5	NA	TRBV20-1	CSASSGDQETQYF	TGCAGTGCTAGCTCCGGGGATCAAGAGACCCAGTACTTC
NA	TRBJ1-2	many	TRBV7-8	CASSLEKTARYGYTF	TGTGCCAGCAGCTTAGAAAAGACAGCACGCTATGGCTACACCTTC
TRBD1	TRBJ2-7	NA	TRBV29-1	CAGTGGIDEQYF	TGTGCCGGAACAGGGGGCATCGACGAGCAGTACTTC
NA	TRBJ1-5	NA	TRBV20-1	CSGGTSGISYEHF	TGCAGCGGGGGGACTAGCGGGATATCCTACGAGCATTTT
NA	TRBJ1-1	many	TRBV5-4	CASITVGEMNTEAFF	TGTGCCAGCATAACCGTTGGGGAAATGAACACTGAAGCTTTCTTT
NA	TRBJ1-1	many	TRBV19	CASSIRRGEAFF	TGTGCCAGTAGTATAAGGAGGGGCGAAGCTTTCTTT
TRBD1	TRBJ1-3	NA	TRBV29-1	CSVRDSQNTIYF	TGCAGCGTTCGGGACAGCCAAAACACCATATATTTT
TRBD1	TRBJ2-7	many	TRBV10-3	CAISAGQAYEQYF	TGTGCCATCAGTGCGGGACAGGCCTACGAGCAGTACTTC
TRBD1	TRBJ1-2	many	TRBV20-1	CSARAPLGTGAYGYTF	TGCAGTGCTAGAGCCCCCCTGGGGACAGGGGCCTATGGCTACACCTTC
NA	TRBJ1-2	many	TRBV20-1	CSASRFGQSGYTF	TGCAGTGCTAGTCGGTTTGGACAGAGCGGCTACACCTTC
TRBD1	TRBJ1-5	NA	TRBV7-9	CASSASGGAETQHF	TGTGCCAGCAGCGCCTCAGGGGGCGCGGAGACCCAGCATTTT
TRBD2	TRBJ2-1	NA	TRBV11-1	CASSPGLVGMQFF	TGTGCCAGCAGCCCGGGACTAGTGGGTATGCAGTTCTTC
NA	TRBJ2-7	NA	TRBV30	CAWSVIPLSSEQYF	TGTGCCTGGAGTGTAATCCCCTTATCTAGTGAGCAGTACTTC
TRBD1	TRBJ2-5	NA	TRBV6-6	CASVQGATVQPQYF	TGTGCCAGTGTTCAGGGGGCGACGGTTCAGCCCCAGTACTTC
TRBD1	TRBJ2-2	NA	TRBV2	CASSETGMTGELFF	TGTGCCAGCAGTGAGACAGGGATGACCGGGGAGCTGTTTTTT
NA	TRBJ2-2	NA	TRBV24-1	CATSDSRDSNTGELFF	TGTGCCACCAGTGATTCCCGGGACTCGAACACCGGGGAGCTGTTTTTT
NA	TRBJ2-2	few	TRBV5-1	CASSFSGRPNTGELFF	TGCGCCAGCAGCTTCTCGGGACGGCCGAACACCGGGGAGCTGTTTTTT
NA	TRBJ2-5	NA	TRBV6-2/TRBV6-3	CASSYSLGRGETQYF	TGTGCCAGCAGTTACTCATTAGGGAGAGGAGAGACCCAGTACTTC
NA	TRBJ1-1	NA	TRBV20-1	CSASGTNTEAFF	TGCAGTGCCTCGGGGACTAACACTGAAGCTTTCTTT
TRBD1	TRBJ2-7	NA	TRBV20-1	CSARDDRGSYEQYF	TGCAGTGCTAGAGATGACAGGGGATCCTACGAGCAGTACTTC